The source of this TCR beta chain is a study of control samples from healthy donors and cancer patients. CDR1 is MGHRA, CDR2 YSYEKL, per germline. The trim removed 1 base at V and 0 bases at J, leaving 9 bases unmatched. This CDR3 has 18 amino acids. The method was immunoSEQ multiplex PCR; TCRdb's version includes in-frame clones alone and lacks a portion of them. The sample holds approximately 54,000 clones, 88% seen once. The source is a man aged 45-65 years with head and neck cancer. The chain couples TRBV4-1 to TRBJ1-5, with 7 bases lining up with TRBD1. Sequencing input: PBMCs. The CDR3 spells CASSQVGQGGNSNQPQHF. In DNA form, the CDR3 reads TGCGCCAGCAGCCAAGTTGGGCAGGGGGGAAATAGCAATCAGCCCCAGCATTTT.